A single T cell receptor (beta chain) is shown here with its context. It was with random hexamers that about 0.45 to 1 ug RNA was reverse transcribed. The immunoSEQ assay covered 54 Vbeta and 13 Jbeta segments for CDR3. TCRdb processed the immunoSEQ multiplex PCR reads anew with MiXCR; each CDR3 protein has one entry. This table holds under 250,000 distinct CDR3 sequences, approximately 92% found once. The V segment lost 5 bases and the J segment 3 bases; nucleotides outside the gene matches: 1. The germline V gene has CDR1 ENHRY and CDR2 SYGVKD. The CDR3 contains 13 residues. This entry is derived from a study of CD8 T cells in Susac syndrome.

The rearrangement links TRBV10-3 to TRBJ2-3; TRBD1 aligns across 8 bases. This receptor was taken from a human donor with multiple sclerosis. Sequencing was carried out using CD4+ T cells from PBMCs. The CDR3 coding sequence is TGTGCCATCAGTCAGGGGGCAACAGATACGCAGTATTTT. It yields the protein CAISQGATDTQYF.